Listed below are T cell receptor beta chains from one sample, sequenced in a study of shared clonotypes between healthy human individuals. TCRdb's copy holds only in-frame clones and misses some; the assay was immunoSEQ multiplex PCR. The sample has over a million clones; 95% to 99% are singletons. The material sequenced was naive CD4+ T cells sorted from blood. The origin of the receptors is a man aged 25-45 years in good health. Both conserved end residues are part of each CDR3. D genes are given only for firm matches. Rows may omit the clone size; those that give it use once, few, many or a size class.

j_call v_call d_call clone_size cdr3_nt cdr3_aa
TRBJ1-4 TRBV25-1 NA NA TGTGCCAGCAGTGAAGTGGAAAGCGAAAAACTGTTTTTT CASSEVESEKLFF
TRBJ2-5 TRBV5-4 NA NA TGTGCCAGCAGCTTTAGACAGCAAGAGACCCAGTACTTC CASSFRQQETQYF
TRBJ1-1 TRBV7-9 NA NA TGTGCCAGCAGCTTGGAGAACATGAACACTGAAGCTTTCTTT CASSLENMNTEAFF
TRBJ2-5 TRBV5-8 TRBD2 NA TGTGCCAGCAGCTTGGTTTCCTCGCGGGGGTCCCAAGAGACCCAGTACTTC CASSLVSSRGSQETQYF
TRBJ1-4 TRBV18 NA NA TGTGCCAGCTCACCACCCGGGGGTCCTAATGAAAAACTGTTTTTT CASSPPGGPNEKLFF
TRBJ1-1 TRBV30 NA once TGTGCCTGGATCCAACAGCATGAAGCTTTCTTT CAWIQQHEAFF
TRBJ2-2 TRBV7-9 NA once TGTGCCAGCAGCCTAGGACAGTACGAGGAGCTGTTTTTT CASSLGQYEELFF
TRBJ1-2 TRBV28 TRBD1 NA TGTGCCAGCAGTTCGACAGGGGGTGACTATGGCTACACCTTC CASSSTGGDYGYTF
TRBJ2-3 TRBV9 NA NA TGTGCCAGCAGCAAGGGAGGTTCAGATACGCAGTATTTT CASSKGGSDTQYF
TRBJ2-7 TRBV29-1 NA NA TGCAGCGTTAAAGAGGGGCCCCACGAGCAGTACTTC CSVKEGPHEQYF
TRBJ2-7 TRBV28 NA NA TGTGCCAGCAGTCAAGGGGGGAGCTCCTACGAGCAGTACTTC CASSQGGSSYEQYF
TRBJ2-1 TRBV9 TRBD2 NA TGTGCCAGCAGCGATGCTAGCGGGAGTGCCTACAATGAGCAGTTCTTC CASSDASGSAYNEQFF
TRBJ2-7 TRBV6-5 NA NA TGTGCCAGCAGTTACTCGCCGACGACCAGCTACGAGCAGTACTTC CASSYSPTTSYEQYF
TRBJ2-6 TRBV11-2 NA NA TGTGCCAGCAGCCTCAAGGGAATGGGGGCCAACGTCCTGACTTTC CASSLKGMGANVLTF
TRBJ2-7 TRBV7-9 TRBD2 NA TGTGCCAGCAGCATCCCGAAGCGGGAGGGCCAGTCCTACGAGCAGTACTTC CASSIPKREGQSYEQYF
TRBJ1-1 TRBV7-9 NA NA TGTGCCAGCAGCTTAAAGTCGAACACTGAAGCTTTCTTT CASSLKSNTEAFF
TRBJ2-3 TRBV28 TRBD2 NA TGTGCCAGCAGCCCCGGGAGACTAGCGGGCTGGGGAGATACGCAGTATTTT CASSPGRLAGWGDTQYF
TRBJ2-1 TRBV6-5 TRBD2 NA TGTGCCAGCAAACTAGCGTCGTTCTACAATGAGCAGTTCTTC CASKLASFYNEQFF
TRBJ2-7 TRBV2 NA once TGTGCCAGCAGTGGAATAATGGGGTACTACGAGCAGTACTTC CASSGIMGYYEQYF
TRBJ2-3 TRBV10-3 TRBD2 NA TGTGCCATCAGGCAACCGGGACTAGCGCTAGCCCCGGATACGCAGTATTTT CAIRQPGLALAPDTQYF
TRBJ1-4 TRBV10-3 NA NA TGTGCCATCAGTGAGGCGTCGGAAAAACTGTTTTTT CAISEASEKLFF
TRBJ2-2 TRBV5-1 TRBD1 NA TGCGCCAGCAGCTTAGAGACAGGGACCGGGGAGCTGTTTTTT CASSLETGTGELFF